Listed below are T cell receptor beta chains from one sample, sequenced in a study of cytomegalovirus exposure and HLA in healthy donors. Sequencing was performed with immunoSEQ multiplex PCR; in TCRdb, only in-frame clones are kept and a portion is missing. The table shows 65,000 to 85,000 clones, with around 84% occurring only once. Sequencing was performed on PBMCs. Source of these receptors: a woman aged 50 to 65 in good health and CMV-seronegative. The CDR3 runs from the conserved cysteine through the conserved F or W. A D gene is named only where the DNA matches it firmly. Not every row has a clone size; where given, it reads once, few, many or a size class.

CDR3 protein	CDR3 DNA	clone size	V gene	D gene	J gene
CASSLYGDNEKLFF	TGTGCCAGCAGCTTATACGGAGATAATGAAAAACTGTTTTTT	.	TRBV7-9	.	TRBJ1-4
CASSPRAGRFYEQYF	TGTGCCAGCAGCCCCCGTGCGGGACGGTTCTACGAGCAGTACTTC	.	TRBV5-6	.	TRBJ2-7
CASSQVEREATDTQYF	TGCGCCAGCAGCCAAGTTGAGCGGGAGGCCACAGATACGCAGTATTTT	.	TRBV4-1	TRBD2	TRBJ2-3
CASSLSSGGTKTDTQYF	TGCGCCAGCAGCTTGAGTAGCGGGGGGACTAAAACAGATACGCAGTATTTT	once	TRBV5-1	TRBD2	TRBJ2-3
CASSQVRDRGYEQYF	TGCGCCAGCAGCCAAGTCAGAGACAGGGGGTACGAGCAGTACTTC	.	TRBV4-1	TRBD1	TRBJ2-7
CASSSESGNNSPLHF	TGTGCCAGCAGCTCAGAGTCAGGGAATAATTCACCCCTCCACTTT	once	TRBV6-6	.	TRBJ1-6
CASSIDMGGHRGRGGGNQPQHF	TGTGCCAGTAGTATAGATATGGGAGGCCACAGGGGGCGCGGAGGGGGCAATCAGCCCCAGCATTTT	.	TRBV19	TRBD1	TRBJ1-5
CASSLDGTGGQPQHF	TGCGCCAGCAGCTTGGACGGGACAGGGGGTCAGCCCCAGCATTTT	once	TRBV5-1	TRBD1	TRBJ1-5
CASSFRLGTDTQYF	TGTGCCAGCAGCTTCAGACTAGGTACAGATACGCAGTATTTT	.	TRBV7-2	.	TRBJ2-3
CASSVEMAQGGYTF	TGTGCCAGCAGCGTAGAGATGGCGCAGGGCGGCTACACCTTC	once	TRBV9	.	TRBJ1-2
CASSGAGGEPTGELFF	TGCGCCAGCAGCGGAGCGGGGGGGGAGCCGACCGGGGAGCTGTTTTTT	.	TRBV5-1	TRBD2	TRBJ2-2
CASSQSKGPKGNYGYTF	TGCGCCAGCAGTCAATCAAAGGGCCCAAAGGGGAACTATGGCTACACCTTC	.	TRBV23-1	.	TRBJ1-2
CASSPGQGSTEAFF	TGTGCCAGCAGCCCAGGACAGGGATCCACTGAAGCTTTCTTT	.	TRBV7-8	TRBD1	TRBJ1-1
CASPRTPVDREIFSGANVLTF	TGTGCCAGCCCGAGAACCCCCGTGGACAGGGAAATTTTCTCTGGGGCCAACGTCCTGACTTTC	.	TRBV19	TRBD1	TRBJ2-6
CAISRDRGLSGETQYF	TGTGCCATCAGTCGGGACAGGGGGCTTTCGGGGGAGACCCAGTACTTC	.	TRBV10-3	TRBD1	TRBJ2-5